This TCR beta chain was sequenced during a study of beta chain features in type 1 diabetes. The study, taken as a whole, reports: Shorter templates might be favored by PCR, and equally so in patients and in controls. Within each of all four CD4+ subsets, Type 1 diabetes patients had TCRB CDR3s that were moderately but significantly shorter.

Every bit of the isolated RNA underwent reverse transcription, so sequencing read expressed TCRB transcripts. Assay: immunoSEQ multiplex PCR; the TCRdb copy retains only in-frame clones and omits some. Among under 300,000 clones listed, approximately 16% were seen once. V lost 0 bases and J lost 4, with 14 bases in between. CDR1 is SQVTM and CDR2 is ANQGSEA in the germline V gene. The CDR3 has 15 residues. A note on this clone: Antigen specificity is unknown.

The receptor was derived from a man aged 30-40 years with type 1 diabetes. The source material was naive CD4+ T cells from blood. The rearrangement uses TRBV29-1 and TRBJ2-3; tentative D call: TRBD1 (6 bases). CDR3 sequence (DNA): TGCAGCGTTGAAGACAGAGGCAGGGGACCAGATACGCAGTATTTT. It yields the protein CSVEDRGRGPDTQYF.